The rows below give T cell receptor beta chains drawn from one sample of a study of CD8 T cells in ankylosing spondylitis. A single record per CDR3 protein comes from TCRdb applying MiXCR to the 5' RACE reads. The sample holds 650,000 to 800,000 distinct CDR3 sequences, 19% seen once. Sequenced sample: blood, either unsorted or a sorted T cell fraction (not recorded which). Receptor source: a male donor with ankylosing spondylitis. The CDR3 runs from the conserved cysteine through the conserved F or W. D genes are given only for firm matches. Where a row states a size, it is once, few, many or the class of an expanded clone; other rows omit it.

v_gene	d_gene	abundance	j_gene	CDR3nt	CDR3aa
TRBV13	TRBD1	-	TRBJ1-1	TGTGCCAGCAGCTTAGCCACCGGGACAGGGGATTGGGCTTTCTTT	CASSLATGTGDWAFF
TRBV20-1	TRBD2	-	TRBJ2-1	TGCAGTGCTAGAGATCTAACTAGCGGAAGCAATGAGCAGTTCTTC	CSARDLTSGSNEQFF
TRBV6-2/TRBV6-3	-	few	TRBJ2-4	TGTGCCAGCAGTCCCCAGGGGAGTGGGAACATTCAGTACTTC	CASSPQGSGNIQYF
TRBV12-3/TRBV12-4	-	few	TRBJ1-1	TGTGCCAGCAGTTTTACAGTAAGCGGAGCTTTCTTT	CASSFTVSGAFF
TRBV19	TRBD2	-	TRBJ2-3	TGTGCCAGTAGCCCCACCGGGGGGGGCGGTCTGGTAGATACGCAGTATTTT	CASSPTGGGGLVDTQYF
TRBV7-8	TRBD2	many	TRBJ2-1	TGTGCCAGCAGCTTCCCTAGCGGGAATACTGAGCAGTTCTTC	CASSFPSGNTEQFF
TRBV2	-	-	TRBJ2-1	TGTGCCAGCAGTGAAGTCAGTGTGAGCGATGAGCAGTTCTTC	CASSEVSVSDEQFF
TRBV12-3/TRBV12-4	-	few	TRBJ1-2	TGTGCCAGCAGTTTCGCGAGGGGTAGTGGCTATGGCTACACCTTC	CASSFARGSGYGYTF
TRBV9	-	-	TRBJ1-2	TGTGCCAGCAGCGTAGAGGCAGGGCTATATGGCTACACCTTC	CASSVEAGLYGYTF
TRBV6-4	-	many	TRBJ1-4	TGTGCCAGCAGTGACTCGTCTCCCACTAATGAAAAACTGTTTTTT	CASSDSSPTNEKLFF
TRBV20-1	TRBD2	few	TRBJ2-2	TGCAGTGCTAGAGGATACGGGACTAGCGGGCTTGTTAACACCGGGGAGCTGTTTTTT	CSARGYGTSGLVNTGELFF
TRBV7-7	TRBD2	-	TRBJ2-3	TGTGCCAGCAGCGAAGCGGGAGGGCGATTAGATACGCAGTATTTT	CASSEAGGRLDTQYF
TRBV12-3/TRBV12-4	-	-	TRBJ1-6	TGTGCCAGCAGGTTCGTGGCTTCACCCCTCCACTTT	CASRFVASPLHF
TRBV5-1	-	many	TRBJ2-2	TGCGCCAGCAGCTTGGGGAACAGGGACCCGAACACCGGGGAGCTGTTTTTT	CASSLGNRDPNTGELFF
TRBV29-1	-	few	TRBJ2-5	TGCAGCGTTGGGCGGGAAGAGACCCAGTACTTC	CSVGREETQYF
TRBV28	-	few	TRBJ2-3	TGTGCCAGCACCCTGGGGGGCACAGATACGCAGTATTTT	CASTLGGTDTQYF
TRBV6-1	-	few	TRBJ2-7	TGTGCCAGCAGCGACCGGGACACAGACTCCTACGAGCAGTACTTC	CASSDRDTDSYEQYF
TRBV24-1	-	many	TRBJ2-2	TGTGCCACAGCAGCCGACACCGGGGAGCTGTTTTTT	CATAADTGELFF
TRBV6-2/TRBV6-3	TRBD1	-	TRBJ1-1	TGTGCCAGCAGGACAGACAGGGGGACTATGAACACTGAAGCTTTCTTT	CASRTDRGTMNTEAFF
TRBV2	-	-	TRBJ2-5	TGTGCCAGCAGTGGAGGACCGGCTGGGTACCAAGAGACCCAGTACTTC	CASSGGPAGYQETQYF
TRBV7-3	TRBD1	-	TRBJ2-2	TGTGCCAGCAGCCCAAGGGACAGGGGCCGGACTCCGGGGGAGCTGTTTTTT	CASSPRDRGRTPGELFF
TRBV4-1	TRBD1	once	TRBJ1-1	TGCGCCAGCAGCCCCAAGGTCGGACAGGGGAACACTGAAGCTTTCTTT	CASSPKVGQGNTEAFF
TRBV7-9	TRBD2	-	TRBJ2-3	TGTGCCAGCAGCCCGCCGAGGCTAGCGGGGGACACAGATACGCAGTATTTT	CASSPPRLAGDTDTQYF
TRBV29-1	-	few	TRBJ2-7	TGCAGCGTGGGACGGGGGCCTTACTACGAGCAGTACTTC	CSVGRGPYYEQYF
TRBV20-1	-	many	TRBJ2-1	TGCAGTGCCAGCCATGATGAGCAGTTCTTC	CSASHDEQFF
TRBV4-3	-	-	TRBJ2-7	TGCGCCAGCAGCCAAGGCCGGGAGACTTCCTACGAGCAGTACTTC	CASSQGRETSYEQYF
TRBV7-2	-	many	TRBJ2-1	TGTGCCAGCAGCTCCGGACTTATCAATGAGCAGTTCTTC	CASSSGLINEQFF
TRBV3-1	-	few	TRBJ2-7	TGTGCCAGCAGCCAGTCACAGGGATCTCCCGAGCAGTACTTC	CASSQSQGSPEQYF
TRBV27	-	few	TRBJ2-3	TGTGCCAGCAGTTTTGTGGGACTGGAAGGAGATACGCAGTATTTT	CASSFVGLEGDTQYF
TRBV24-1	TRBD2	-	TRBJ2-3	TGTGCCACCAGTGATTTTCCTAGCGGGCTGGATACGCAGTATTTT	CATSDFPSGLDTQYF
TRBV3-1	-	-	TRBJ1-1	TGTGCCAGCAGCCAAGTGCAGGCCGAAGCTTTCTTT	CASSQVQAEAFF
TRBV12-3/TRBV12-4	TRBD1	-	TRBJ2-1	TGTGCCAGCAGCCCCGCCCCATGGACAGGGAGCTCCTACAATGAGCAGTTCTTC	CASSPAPWTGSSYNEQFF
TRBV20-1	-	few	TRBJ2-3	TGCAGTGCTCCACGACGGGACGAACGCACAGATACGCAGTATTTT	CSAPRRDERTDTQYF
TRBV2	-	few	TRBJ2-7	TGTGCCAGCAGTGAGGTCATTGGCTCCTACGAGCAGTACTTC	CASSEVIGSYEQYF
TRBV7-9	-	many	TRBJ2-7	TGTGCCAGCAGCTTGCAGGGGATTAACGAGCAGTACTTC	CASSLQGINEQYF
TRBV12-3/TRBV12-4	TRBD1	-	TRBJ2-7	TGTGCCAGCAGTTTAAAGGGACAGGGTTTTTCCGAGCAGTACTTC	CASSLKGQGFSEQYF
TRBV3-1	-	-	TRBJ1-2	TGTGCCAGCAGCCAATCAGATTATGATGGCTACACCTTC	CASSQSDYDGYTF
TRBV12-3/TRBV12-4	-	many	TRBJ1-1	TGTGCCAGCCGACAGAACACTGAAGCTTTCTTT	CASRQNTEAFF
TRBV2	-	few	TRBJ2-2	TGTGCCAGCAGTGAGTGGCAGGGGAACACCGGGGAGCTGTTTTTT	CASSEWQGNTGELFF
TRBV4-3	TRBD2	few	TRBJ2-5	TGCGCCAGCAGCCCGGCCAGGACTAGCGGGATCGAGACCCAGTACTTC	CASSPARTSGIETQYF
TRBV20-1	TRBD2	-	TRBJ2-1	TGCAGCGGGAGGGCCGACATTAATGAGCAGTTCTTC	CSGRADINEQFF
TRBV29-1	-	few	TRBJ2-5	TGCAGCGTTGCGGCGGGGGAGACCCAGTACTTC	CSVAAGETQYF